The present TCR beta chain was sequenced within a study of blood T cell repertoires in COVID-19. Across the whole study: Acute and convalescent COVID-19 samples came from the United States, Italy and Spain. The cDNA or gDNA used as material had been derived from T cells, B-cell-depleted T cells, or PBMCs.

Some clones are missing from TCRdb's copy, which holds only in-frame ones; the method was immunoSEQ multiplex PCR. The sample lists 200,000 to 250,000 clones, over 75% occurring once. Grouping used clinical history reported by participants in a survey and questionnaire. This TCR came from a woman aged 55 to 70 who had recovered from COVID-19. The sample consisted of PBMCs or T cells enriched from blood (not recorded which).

Here the CDR3 reads CASTPVLDTDTQYF. Here the CDR3 DNA reads TGCGCCAGCACCCCGGTTCTTGACACAGATACGCAGTATTTT. V usage is TRBV5-1 and J usage is TRBJ2-3, with D unresolved. CDR3 length: 14 amino acids. Germline CDR1 is SGHRS and CDR2 is YFSETQ. The V gene lost 6 bases and the J gene lost 2 bases, with 13 bases spanning the gap.